Listed here are 30 T cell receptor beta chains from one sample, sequenced in a study of blood T cell repertoires in COVID-19 (dated by TCRdb to about 2020). The library was made by the immunoSEQ multiplex PCR assay. TCRdb obtained this table from immuneACCESS and retained in-frame rearrangements with V and J assigned. These tables miss some clones; where compared with another copy, unresolved V genes account for less than half of the shortfall, and the remainder is unexplained. Across this sample there are 150,000 to 200,000 clones, with more than 85% seen only once. The ten most abundant clones make up 2.5% to 3% of the sample. The source material was peripheral blood. The receptors were gathered from an elderly woman with COVID-19, enrolled during active disease.

This chain uses TRBV25-1 with TRBJ1-1; D gene ambiguous. The CDR3 has 15 residues. Germline assignment: CDR1 MGHDK and CDR2 SYGVNS. The V end lost 6 bases, the J end lost 1 base, and 15 bases lay between the germline ends. The CDR3 bases are TGTGCCAGCAGCCCCGATTACAGATGGAACACTGAAGCTTTCTTT. Its translation: CASSPDYRWNTEAFF. The variable domain in full, with the rest retrieved from reference TRBV25-1 and TRBJ1-1, is EADIYQTPRYLVIGTGKKITLECSQTMGHDKMYWYQQDPGMELHLIHYSYGVNSTEKGDLSSESTVSRIRTEHFPLTLESARPSHTSQYLCASSPDYRWNTEAFFGQGTRLTVV.

This clone has a single count. V and J are TRBV5-1 and TRBJ2-5, with TRBD2 matching over 12 bases. V lost 1 base and J lost 4; bases outside the gene matches: 8. The CDR3 runs to 17 residues. Germline CDR1 reads SGHRS; CDR2 reads YFSETQ. Here the CDR3 DNA reads TGCGCCAGCAGCTTGCTGAGACTAGCGGGAGTCGGAGAGACCCAGTACTTC. It specifies CASSLLRLAGVGETQYF.

Only a few counts were recorded for this clone. The chain uses TRBV20-1 and TRBJ2-7; D gene uncertain. Per the germline V gene, CDR1 is DFQATT and CDR2 is SNEGSKA (reference sequence). This CDR3 is 11 amino acids long. Trimming removed 3 bases from V and 7 bases from J, with 10 bases in between. CDR3 coding DNA: TGCAGTGCTAGTACCGTGAGGGAGCAGTACTTC. Translating it yields CSASTVREQYF.

The chain couples TRBV19 to TRBJ2-4, with 7 bases identical to TRBD1. Per the germline V gene, CDR1 is LNHDA and CDR2 is SQIVND (reference sequence). The J segment lost 1 base and the V segment lost 4 bases, leaving 4 bases of the junction unmatched. This CDR3 is built from 15 residues. Here the CDR3 reads CASSTTGSAKNIQYF. CDR3 nucleotide sequence: TGTGCCAGTAGTACGACAGGGTCTGCCAAAAACATTCAGTACTTC.

This clone was seen only a few times. V usage is TRBV28 and J usage is TRBJ1-5, with D unclear. V lost 2 bases and J lost 1, with 6 bases in between. The CDR3 runs 14 residues. Germline CDR1 is MDHEN and CDR2 is SYDVKM. In DNA, the CDR3 is TGTGCCAGCAGTTTAGTCTTGAGCAATCAGCCCCAGCATTTT. It translates to CASSLVLSNQPQHF.

Regarding this clone: Within the sample, other DNA sequences also encode this same CDR3. V and J are TRBV18 and TRBJ2-2; D gene uncertain. CDR3 length equals 13 residues. V shed 3 bases and J shed 5 bases, with 7 bases lying between them. Per the germline V gene, CDR1 is KGHSH and CDR2 is LQKENI. CDR3 sequence reads: CASSPRGTGELFF. The DNA for the CDR3 is TGTGCCAGCTCACCGAGAGGTACCGGGGAGCTGTTTTTT. Full variable domain (rest looked up from reference TRBV18 and TRBJ2-2): NAGVMQNPRHLVRRRGQEARLRCSPMKGHSHVYWYRQLPEEGLKFMVYLQKENIIDESGMPKERFSAEFPKEGPSILRIQQVVRGDSAAYFCASSPRGTGELFFGEGSRLTVL.

CDR3 DNA: TGTGCCAGCAGTTACCTATTTACAGGGTCTACTCAGCCCCAGCATTTT. This sequence encodes CASSYLFTGSTQPQHF. The chain has TRBV6-2 or TRBV6-3 and TRBJ1-5, with D possibly being TRBD1 (6 bases). CDR3 size: 16 residues. CDR1 MNHEY and CDR2 SVGEGT come from the germline V gene. The V end was cut by 2 bases, the J end by 6 bases, with 17 bases between.

This clone was seen more than once but under ten times. The rearrangement links TRBV27 to TRBJ1-1, with TRBD1 matching over 7 bases. The CDR3 spans 14 residues. V lost 3 bases and J lost 4; bases outside the gene matches: 5. Germline CDR1 is MNHEY and CDR2 is SMNVEV (reference sequence). The CDR3 DNA sequence: TGTGCCAGCAGTTTCAGGGGGAGTAGCACTGAAGCTTTCTTT. Protein: CASSFRGSSTEAFF.

The rearrangement links TRBV27 to TRBJ1-2; 8 positions match TRBD1. Germline CDR1 is MNHEY and CDR2 is SMNVEV (reference sequence). CDR3 length: 13 amino acids. V lost 8 bases to trimming and J lost 7 bases; unmatched junction nucleotides: 9. CDR3 residues: CASPYGTGFGYTF. Here the CDR3 DNA reads TGTGCCAGCCCTTACGGGACAGGCTTTGGCTACACCTTC.

The genes are TRBV10-1 and TRBJ1-2; D call uncertain. Per germline, CDR1 WNHNN and CDR2 SYGVQD (reference sequence). The V gene lost 6 bases and the J gene lost 6 bases, with 14 bases spanning the gap. The CDR3 contains 13 residues. The CDR3 sequence is CASSPGRRNGYTF. CDR3 nucleotide sequence: TGCGCCAGCAGCCCCGGGAGGAGGAATGGCTACACCTTC.

The chain combines TRBV18 with TRBJ2-1; TRBD2 matches at 9 bases. The trim removed 3 bases at V and 7 bases at J, leaving 7 bases unmatched. This CDR3 region has 15 residues. The V gene's germline CDR1 is KGHSH and CDR2 LQKENI. CDR3 in amino acids: CASSPGAGGMNEQFF. CDR3 DNA sequence: TGTGCCAGCTCACCGGGCGCGGGAGGGATGAATGAGCAGTTCTTC.

The chain links TRBV9 to TRBJ1-5; D is unresolved. Germline-derived CDR1 and CDR2 are SGDLS and YYNGEE. The CDR3 is 15 residues long. V lost 1 base and J 1 base, leaving 9 bases between the germline ends. CDR3 in DNA: TGTGCCAGCAGCGTAAACGGGGAAAGCAATCAGCCCCAGCATTTT. Translating gives CASSVNGESNQPQHF.

There are a few counts of this clone. V is TRBV28 and J is TRBJ1-1; 10 bases agree with TRBD1. The CDR3 spans 15 residues. Germline values: CDR1 MDHEN, CDR2 SYDVKM. The junction had 11 bases not matched to a gene; V was cut back by 8 bases and J by 5 bases. CDR3 region: CASRDRGVKGTEAFF. The DNA for the CDR3 is TGTGCCAGCCGGGACAGGGGCGTTAAGGGAACTGAAGCTTTCTTT.

The chain recombines TRBV5-4 with TRBJ2-3; D is uncertain. Germline CDR1 SGHNT, CDR2 YYREEE (reference sequence). Trimming cost V 1 base and J 0 bases, with 3 bases left between them. This CDR3 contains 13 residues. CDR3 sequence reads: CASSLSSTDTQYF. DNA of the CDR3: TGTGCCAGCAGCTTGTCGAGCACAGATACGCAGTATTTT.

This rearrangement joins TRBV7-2 to TRBJ1-1; TRBD1 aligns across 7 bases. Germline V gene lookup returns CDR1 SGHTA and CDR2 FQGNSA. The CDR3 spans 15 residues. J was trimmed by 5 bases and V by 4 bases; bases with no gene match: 10. The CDR3 bases are TGTGCCAGCAGCTCATTAAACAGGGGAGGAACTGAAGCTTTCTTT. Its protein product is CASSSLNRGGTEAFF.

This clone showed up just once. The chain carries TRBV6-1 and TRBJ2-1; 9 positions agree with TRBD2. CDR3 length: 17 residues. The germline gives CDR1 MNHNS, CDR2 SASEGT. Trimming took 1 base from V and 3 from J; bases not matched to a gene: 7. The CDR3: CASSEDGLAGFYNEQFF. In nucleotides, the CDR3 is TGTGCCAGCAGTGAAGATGGGCTAGCGGGATTCTACAATGAGCAGTTCTTC.

This chain joins TRBV4-3 and TRBJ1-5; D is ambiguous. The CDR3 loop spans 15 amino acids. The germline CDR1 and CDR2 sequences are LGHNA and YSLEER. Trimming shortened V by 0 bases and J by 4 bases, and 10 bases separated the two germline ends. Here the CDR3 reads CASSQEGGPNQPQHF. DNA for the CDR3: TGCGCCAGCAGCCAAGAGGGAGGCCCTAATCAGCCCCAGCATTTT.

The rearrangement links TRBV19 to TRBJ1-1; D is possibly TRBD1 (6 bases). The germline CDR1 and CDR2 sequences are LNHDA and SQIVND (reference sequence). The CDR3 consists of 13 residues. V was trimmed by 5 bases and J by 8 bases, leaving 15 bases between them. CDR3 sequence: CASSPLGGAEAFF. The CDR3 DNA sequence: TGTGCCAGTAGTCCCCTCGGGGGGGCCGAAGCTTTCTTT.

This chain connects TRBV11-2 to TRBJ1-2; 8 positions agree with TRBD1. The trim removed 5 bases at V and 3 bases at J, leaving 8 bases unmatched. The CDR3 loop spans 15 amino acids. Germline lookup yields CDR1 SGHAT and CDR2 FQNNGV. CDR3 DNA sequence: TGTGCCAGCAGCCCTGGGACAGGCCCATACTATGGCTACACCTTC. It encodes CASSPGTGPYYGYTF. Supplemented by reference TRBV11-2 and TRBJ1-2, the full variable domain reads EAGVAQSPRYKIIEKRQSVAFWCNPISGHATLYWYQQILGQGPKLLIQFQNNGVVDDSQLPKDRFSAERLKGVDSTLKIQPAKLEDSAVYLCASSPGTGPYYGYTFGSGTRLTVV.

The V call is TRBV2, the J call TRBJ2-2; D not resolved. Germline V gives CDR1 SNHLY, CDR2 FYNNEI. The CDR3 contains 14 residues. V was shortened by 6 bases and J by 0 bases, with 8 bases between the two germline ends. This CDR3 is CASSLIANTGELFF. CDR3 DNA: TGTGCCAGCAGCTTAATTGCGAACACCGGGGAGCTGTTTTTT.

This chain uses TRBV27 with TRBJ1-1; no definite D call. Germline V gene sequence: CDR1 MNHEY, CDR2 SMNVEV (reference sequence). Trimming took off 7 bases at V and 0 bases at J, with 9 bases between the two ends. The CDR3 sequence is 13 residues long. The CDR3 nucleotides read TGTGCCAGCACCGAGGGAATGAACACTGAAGCTTTCTTT. The encoded protein is CASTEGMNTEAFF.

V is TRBV9 and J is TRBJ2-2, with 16 bases that match TRBD2. The CDR3 is made up of 18 amino acids. V was pared by 4 bases and J by 3 bases, with 6 bases of the junction left unmatched. CDR1 is SGDLS and CDR2 is YYNGEE in the germline V gene. The CDR3 sequence: CASSQGTSGRAHTGELFF. DNA for the CDR3: TGTGCCAGCAGCCAGGGGACTAGCGGGAGGGCACACACCGGGGAGCTGTTTTTT.

J is TRBJ1-5 and V is TRBV7-2; D is unclear. From germline, CDR1 is SGHTA and CDR2 FQGNSA. The V end was cut by 2 bases, the J end by 1 base, with 9 bases between. The CDR3 totals 15 residues. CDR3: CASSLSEASNQPQHF. In DNA form, the CDR3 reads TGTGCCAGCAGCTTATCTGAGGCCAGCAATCAGCCCCAGCATTTT.

The V call is TRBV5-1, the J call TRBJ1-5; D remains ambiguous. This CDR3 spans 18 amino acids. Germline V lookup: CDR1 SGHRS, CDR2 YFSETQ. V lost 4 bases, J lost 0 bases, and 20 bases lay in between. The CDR3, as DNA: TGCGCCAGCAGCCCCGGGAGCCGAAACCCCTATAGCAATCAGCCCCAGCATTTT. It translates to CASSPGSRNPYSNQPQHF.

This chain joins TRBV6-5 and TRBJ1-3, with 8 positions matching TRBD1. Germline V gene data show CDR1 as MNHEY and CDR2 as SVGAGI. V trimming: 0 bases; J trimming: 0 bases; junction bases outside the gene matches: 1. This CDR3 has 16 residues. This CDR3 reads CASSYSTGVSGNTIYF. For the CDR3, the DNA is TGTGCCAGCAGTTACTCGACAGGGGTCTCTGGAAACACCATATATTTT.

This chain links TRBV7-2 with TRBJ2-2, with 16 bases fitting TRBD2. V lost 5 bases to trimming and J lost 6 bases; unmatched junction nucleotides: 6. The CDR3 length is 17 residues. Germline CDR1 is SGHTA and CDR2 is FQGNSA. The CDR3 is CASSNSGLAGGPGELFF. CDR3 sequence (DNA): TGTGCCAGCAGCAATTCGGGACTAGCGGGAGGGCCCGGGGAGCTGTTTTTT.

This chain connects TRBV5-4 to TRBJ1-2, with TRBD1 matching over 8 bases. Germline trimming cut 6 bases from V and 2 bases from J; bases unmatched to any gene: 9. Germline values: CDR1 SGHNT, CDR2 YYREEE (reference sequence). The CDR3 has 15 residues. CDR3 region: CASIHDTGGNYGYTF. DNA for the CDR3: TGTGCCAGCATCCACGATACAGGGGGAAACTATGGCTACACCTTC.

The genes are TRBV3-1 (or the pseudogene TRBV3-2) and TRBJ2-1, with a tentative D call TRBD2 (5 bases). Germline CDR1 LGHDT, CDR2 YNNKEL (reference sequence). V was trimmed by 0 bases and J by 4 bases, leaving 10 bases between them. This CDR3 is built from 15 residues. The CDR3 protein is CASSQEGGAYNEQFF. Written as DNA, the CDR3 is TGTGCCAGCAGCCAAGAAGGAGGAGCGTACAATGAGCAGTTCTTC.

The count of this clone is one. The same CDR3 arises from other DNA sequences in this sample as well. The CDR3 here is CASSLTRETQYF. The CDR3, as DNA: TGTGCCAGCAGTTTAACGAGGGAGACCCAGTACTTC. The J gene is TRBJ2-5, the V gene TRBV28, with D uncertain. The CDR3 has 12 amino acids. Trimming took off 2 bases at V and 5 bases at J, with 6 bases between the two ends. CDR1 and CDR2 from the germline V gene are MDHEN and SYDVKM. Based on the CDR3 plus reference TRBV28 and TRBJ2-5, the full variable domain is DVKVTQSSRYLVKRTGEKVFLECVQDMDHENMFWYRQDPGLGLRLIYFSYDVKMKEKGDIPEGYSVSREKKERFSLILESASTNQTSMYLCASSLTRETQYFGPGTRLLVL.

The table lists this clone with a few counts. This rearrangement joins TRBV10-1 to TRBJ1-1, with TRBD1 matching 8 bases. Germline V gene data show CDR1 as WNHNN and CDR2 as SYGVQD (reference sequence). Losses at the gene ends were 3 bases for V and 7 bases for J; bases not matched to a gene: 7. The CDR3 sequence is 14 residues long. CDR3 amino acids: CASSDPGGRFEAFF. In DNA form, the CDR3 reads TGCGCCAGCAGTGACCCAGGGGGCCGATTTGAAGCTTTCTTT.